A single T cell receptor (beta chain) is shown here with its context. Antigen unknown. The sample comes from a study of blood T cells in healthy people across ages. The study, taken as a whole, reports: Donors of long life had a larger count of naive CD4+ cells and greater diversity than aged donors. A roughly linear age-dependent decrease characterized TCR beta diversity per million T cells.

This CDR3 comprises 15 residues. CDR1 and CDR2 from the germline V gene are SGHRS and YFSETQ. Between the trimmed V and J ends, which lost 5 bases and 0 bases, there was a span of 12 bases. Donor samples were obtained from healthy Caucasian individuals from Russia, aged about 6 to 95. Primed by a sample-barcoded 5' primer and a J-beta primer mix, a second PCR proceeded for 7 to 11 cycles. TCRdb ran MiXCR on the 5' RACE reads and lists one entry per CDR3 protein. The sample contains 800,000 to 1,000,000 distinct CDR3 sequences, 40% to 60% of which appear only once. This sequence was found in a young man in good health. This chain connects TRBV5-1 to TRBJ1-3; TRBD1 might be the D (5 bases). The sample consisted of blood. The CDR3 DNA follows: TGCGCCAGCAGATCGGGACCCTTCTCTGGAAACACCATATATTTT. Translation: CASRSGPFSGNTIYF.